This T cell receptor (beta chain) was identified during a study of beta chain features in type 1 diabetes. Only a few counts were recorded for this clone. The germline V gene has CDR1 SGHKS and CDR2 YYEKEE (reference sequence). This CDR3 comprises 15 residues. Trimming removed 4 bases at V and 2 bases at J, with 12 bases between. The isolated RNA, all of it, was reverse transcribed, so expressed TCRB transcripts were what got sequenced. Clones were read by immunoSEQ multiplex PCR, and TCRdb kept only the in-frame ones, dropping some. The sample has roughly 450,000 clones; roughly 10% are singletons. The sequence was collected from a woman aged 18 to 35 in good health. Sequenced input: naive CD4+ T cells from blood. The chain couples TRBV5-5 to TRBJ2-2, with a tentative D call TRBD1 (5 bases). CDR3 sequence (DNA): TGTGCCAGCAGCCCCAAGGGGCTTAACACCGGGGAGCTGTTTTTT. Its translation: CASSPKGLNTGELFF.